This section outlines one T cell receptor (beta chain) sequence together with its context. What it binds is unknown. Assay used: immunoSEQ multiplex PCR; TCRdb lists only in-frame clones, some missing. Altogether some 250,000 clones are present, roughly 88% being singletons, with the ten largest covering about 10%. Trimming shortened V by 2 bases and J by 4 bases, and 8 bases separated the two germline ends. The germline V gene encodes CDR1 LGHDT and CDR2 YNNKEL (reference sequence). The CDR3 loop spans 14 amino acids. Indicated treatment: some 19 received Ad26.COV2.S at low or high dose, single or two shots; about 5 received placebo; per-sample allocation not given. Samples analyzed were those drawn on day 63 after the first vaccine or placebo injection. Based in Boston, the donor was an adult of 18-55 years. Ad26.COV2.S expressed prefusion-stabilized spike from the original Wuhan strain. This entry is derived from a study of Ad26.COV2.S vaccination and SARS-CoV-2 variants.

Study-level results: The study found similar non-spike TCR breadth in vaccine and placebo recipients. Greater spike-specific TCR breadth was seen in vaccine recipients than in placebo recipients.

Sequencing was performed on peripheral blood, taken in a trial of Ad26.COV2.S vaccine versus placebo. The genes are TRBV3-1 (or the pseudogene TRBV3-2) and TRBJ2-2, with unresolved D. This clonotype originated in a person aged 18-65 years who received the Ad26.COV2.S COVID-19 vaccine or a placebo. The CDR3 DNA sequence: TGTGCCAGCAGCCAAAATTTTGTCACCGGGGAGCTGTTTTTT. It encodes CASSQNFVTGELFF.